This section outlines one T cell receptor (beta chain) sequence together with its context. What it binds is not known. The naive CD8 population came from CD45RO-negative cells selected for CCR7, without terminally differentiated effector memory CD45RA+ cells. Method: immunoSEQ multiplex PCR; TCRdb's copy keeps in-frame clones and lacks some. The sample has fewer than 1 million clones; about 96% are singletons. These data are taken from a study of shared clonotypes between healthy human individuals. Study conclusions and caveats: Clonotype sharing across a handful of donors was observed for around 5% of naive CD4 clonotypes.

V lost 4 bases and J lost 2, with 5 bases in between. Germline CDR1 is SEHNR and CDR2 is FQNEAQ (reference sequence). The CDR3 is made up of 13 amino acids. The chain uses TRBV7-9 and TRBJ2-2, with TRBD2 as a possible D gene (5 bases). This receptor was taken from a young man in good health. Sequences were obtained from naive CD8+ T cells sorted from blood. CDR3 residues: CASSSGNTGELFF. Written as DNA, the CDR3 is TGTGCCAGCAGCTCGGGAAACACCGGGGAGCTGTTTTTT. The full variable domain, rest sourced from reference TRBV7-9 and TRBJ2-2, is DTGVSQNPRHKITKRGQNVTFRCDPISEHNRLYWYRQTLGQGPEFLTYFQNEAQLEKSRLLSDRFSAERPKGSFSTLEIQRTEQGDSAMYLCASSSGNTGELFFGEGSRLTVL.